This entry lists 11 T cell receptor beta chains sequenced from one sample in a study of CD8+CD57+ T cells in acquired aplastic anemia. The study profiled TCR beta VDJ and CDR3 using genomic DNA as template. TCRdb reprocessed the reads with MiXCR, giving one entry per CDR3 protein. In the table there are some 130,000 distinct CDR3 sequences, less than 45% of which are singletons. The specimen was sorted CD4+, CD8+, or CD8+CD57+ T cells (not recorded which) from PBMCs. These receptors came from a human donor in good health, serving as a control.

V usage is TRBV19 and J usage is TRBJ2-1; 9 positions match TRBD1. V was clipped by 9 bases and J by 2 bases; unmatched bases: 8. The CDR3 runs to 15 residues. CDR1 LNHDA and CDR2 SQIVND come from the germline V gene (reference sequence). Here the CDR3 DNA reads TGTGCCAGAAGCTGGACAGGGGACGCCTACAATGAGCAGTTCTTC. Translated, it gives CARSWTGDAYNEQFF.

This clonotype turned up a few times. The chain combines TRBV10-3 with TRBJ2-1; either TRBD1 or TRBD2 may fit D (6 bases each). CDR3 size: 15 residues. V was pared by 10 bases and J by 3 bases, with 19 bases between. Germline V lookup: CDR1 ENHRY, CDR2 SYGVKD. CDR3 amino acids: CASSHGRGVYNEQFF. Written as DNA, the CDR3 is TGTGCCAGCAGCCACGGTAGGGGGGTCTACAATGAGCAGTTCTTC.

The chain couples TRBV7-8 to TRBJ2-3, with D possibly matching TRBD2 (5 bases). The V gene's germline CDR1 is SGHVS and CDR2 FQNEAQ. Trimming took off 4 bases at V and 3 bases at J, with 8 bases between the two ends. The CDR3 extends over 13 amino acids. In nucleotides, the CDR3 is TGTGCCAGCAGCTCACTAGAGACAGATACGCAGTATTTT. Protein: CASSSLETDTQYF.

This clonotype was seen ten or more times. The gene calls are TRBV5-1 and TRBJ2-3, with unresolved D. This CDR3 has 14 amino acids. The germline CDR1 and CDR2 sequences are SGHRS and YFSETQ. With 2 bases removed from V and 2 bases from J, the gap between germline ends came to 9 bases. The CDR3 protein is CASSLTSVTDTQYF. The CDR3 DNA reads TGCGCCAGCAGCTTAACGTCTGTCACAGATACGCAGTATTTT. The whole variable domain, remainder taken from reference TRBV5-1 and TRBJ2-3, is KAGVTQTPRYLIKTRGQQVTLSCSPISGHRSVSWYQQTPGQGLQFLFEYFSETQRNKGNFPGRFSGRQFSNSRSEMNVSTLELGDSALYLCASSLTSVTDTQYFGPGTRLTVL.

In nucleotides, the CDR3 is TGTGCCATCAGTGAGTCGAGGTACGGGAGCACCGGGGAGCTGTTTTTT. It is translated as CAISESRYGSTGELFF. The chain carries TRBV10-3 and TRBJ2-2, with D perhaps TRBD2 (6 bases). Between the trimmed V and J ends, which lost 0 bases and 4 bases, there was a span of 12 bases. The CDR3 extends over 16 amino acids. CDR1 ENHRY and CDR2 SYGVKD come from the germline V gene.

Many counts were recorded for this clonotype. The CDR3 nucleotides read TGCAGTGCTAGAGCGGTCAGACCGGGCGAGCAGTACTTC. Protein product: CSARAVRPGEQYF. The chain combines TRBV20-1 with TRBJ2-7; no clear D. This CDR3 region has 13 residues. The germline V gene encodes CDR1 DFQATT and CDR2 SNEGSKA (reference sequence). Trimming took 1 base from V and 6 from J, leaving 13 bases between them.

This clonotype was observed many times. CDR3 nucleotide sequence: TGTGCCAGCAGTTACTCGACAGGGGGTTCCGGAGAGCAGTACTTC. Translation gives CASSYSTGGSGEQYF. V gene TRBV6-5 combines with J gene TRBJ2-7; 9 bases line up with TRBD1. CDR3 length: 15 residues. The V gene's germline CDR1 is MNHEY and CDR2 SVGAGI. V shed 0 bases and J 7 bases; nucleotides not matched to a gene: 7.

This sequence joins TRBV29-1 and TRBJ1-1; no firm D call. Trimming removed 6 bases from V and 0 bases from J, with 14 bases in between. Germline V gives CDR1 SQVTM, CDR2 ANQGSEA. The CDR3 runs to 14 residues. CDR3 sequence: CSVEGGNMNTEAFF. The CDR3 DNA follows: TGCAGCGTAGAGGGTGGGAACATGAACACTGAAGCTTTCTTT.

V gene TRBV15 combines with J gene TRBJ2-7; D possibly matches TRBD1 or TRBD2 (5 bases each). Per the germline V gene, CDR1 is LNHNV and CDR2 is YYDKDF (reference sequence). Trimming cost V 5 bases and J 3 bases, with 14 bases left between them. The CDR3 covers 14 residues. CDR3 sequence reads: CATSGDGFYYEQYF. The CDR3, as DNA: TGTGCCACCAGCGGGGACGGCTTCTACTACGAGCAGTACTTC.

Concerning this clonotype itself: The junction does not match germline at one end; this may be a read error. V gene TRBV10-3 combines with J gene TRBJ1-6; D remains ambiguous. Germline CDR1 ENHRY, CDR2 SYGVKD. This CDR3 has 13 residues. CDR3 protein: CASSEVPNSPLHF. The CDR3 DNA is TGTGCCAGCAGTGAGGTACCGAATTCACCCCTCCACTTT.

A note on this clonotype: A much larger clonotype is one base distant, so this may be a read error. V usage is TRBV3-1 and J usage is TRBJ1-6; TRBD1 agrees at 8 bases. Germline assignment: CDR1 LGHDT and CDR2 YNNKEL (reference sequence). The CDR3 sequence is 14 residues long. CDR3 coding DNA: TGTGCCAGCGGACAGGGACAGACCCGATCACTCCTCCACTTT. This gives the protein CASGQGQTRSLLHF.